Listed here are 7 T cell receptor beta chains from one sample, sequenced in a study of T-cell reconstitution after alpha-beta-depleted transplantation in children. The library targeted TCRbeta and was prepared with unique molecular identifiers. TCRdb called the PCR reads again in MiXCR, with one record for every CDR3 protein. The sample holds hundreds of thousands of distinct CDR3 sequences, over 15% seen once. The sequences come from PBMCs from the stem cell graft donor, collected from the stem cell graft. These receptors all stem from a human donor who donated a stem cell graft to a child with acute myeloid leukemia.

In this sample, this clonotype turned up many times. The chain combines TRBV5-1 with TRBJ2-3, with D perhaps matching TRBD1 (5 bases). Germline V gene data show CDR1 as SGHRS and CDR2 as YFSETQ. This CDR3 comprises 15 residues. Between the trimmed V and J ends, which lost 0 bases and 3 bases, there was a span of 11 bases. In nucleotides, the CDR3 is TGCGCCAGCAGCTTGGGGACACAGGTGACAGATACGCAGTATTTT. Translating gives CASSLGTQVTDTQYF.

The table lists this clonotype with many counts. The rearrangement uses TRBV7-2 and TRBJ1-1, with a possible D match to TRBD1 (6 bases). The CDR3 length is 15 residues. CDR1 SGHTA and CDR2 FQGNSA come from the germline V gene. V lost 3 bases and J lost 6, with 17 bases in between. CDR3 residues: CASSFRDTGDPEAFF. The CDR3 DNA is TGTGCCAGCAGCTTCCGGGACACCGGAGACCCTGAAGCTTTCTTT.

The chain couples TRBV4-1 to TRBJ2-3; tentatively, D is TRBD2 (7 bases). The CDR3 extends over 13 amino acids. Trimming left V 6 bases short and J 9 bases short, with 16 bases between. Germline values: CDR1 MGHRA, CDR2 YSYEKL. For the CDR3, the DNA is TGCGCCAGCAGTCGGGGGGCGACGGCAACGCAGTATTTT. Residues: CASSRGATATQYF.

The table lists this clonotype with many counts. The V gene is TRBV29-1, the J gene TRBJ2-5; possible D gene TRBD1, 5 bases. Trimming pared 6 bases from V and 2 bases from J, leaving 10 bases between. This CDR3 region has 12 residues. Germline V lookup: CDR1 SQVTM, CDR2 ANQGSEA. The CDR3 bases are TGCAGCGTGGAACAGGAGCAAGAGACCCAGTACTTC. Translated, it gives CSVEQEQETQYF.

V is TRBV6-1 and J is TRBJ2-6, with D possibly matching TRBD1 (6 bases). V was trimmed by 6 bases and J by 1 base, leaving 16 bases between them. The length of the CDR3 is 17 residues. Germline V CDR1 and CDR2: MNHNS, SASEGT. CDR3 residues: CASSEPGHASGANVLTF. CDR3 DNA sequence: TGTGCCAGCAGCGAACCGGGACACGCATCTGGGGCCAACGTCCTGACTTTC.

The J gene is TRBJ2-7, the V gene TRBV2; 7 bases align to TRBD1. The length of the CDR3 is 15 residues. Per germline, CDR1 SNHLY and CDR2 FYNNEI. J was trimmed by 3 bases and V by 3 bases; bases with no gene match: 8. Written as DNA, the CDR3 is TGTGCCAGCAGTGATGATGGGACAGTTTACTACGAGCAGTACGTC. It yields the protein CASSDDGTVYYEQYV.

The CDR3: CASRGGPNSNQPQHF. Written as DNA, the CDR3 is TGTGCCAGCAGGGGAGGCCCTAATAGCAATCAGCCCCAGCATTTT. This chain joins TRBV12-3 or TRBV12-4 and TRBJ1-5; D gene ambiguous. The CDR3 covers 15 residues. Trimming removed 6 bases at V and 0 bases at J, with 12 bases between.